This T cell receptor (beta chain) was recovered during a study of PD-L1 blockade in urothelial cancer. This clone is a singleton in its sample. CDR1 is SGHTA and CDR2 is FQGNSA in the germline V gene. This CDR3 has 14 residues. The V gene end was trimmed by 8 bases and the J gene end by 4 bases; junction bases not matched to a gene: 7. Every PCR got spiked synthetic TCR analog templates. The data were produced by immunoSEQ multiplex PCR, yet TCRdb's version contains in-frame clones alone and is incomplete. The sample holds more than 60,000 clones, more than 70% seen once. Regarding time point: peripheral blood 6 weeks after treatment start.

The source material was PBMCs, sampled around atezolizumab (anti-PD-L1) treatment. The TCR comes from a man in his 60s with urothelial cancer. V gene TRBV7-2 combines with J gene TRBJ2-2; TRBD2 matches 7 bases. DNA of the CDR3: TGTGCCAGCTCGCGGGAGTCATCCACCGGGGAGCTGTTTTTT. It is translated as CASSRESSTGELFF.